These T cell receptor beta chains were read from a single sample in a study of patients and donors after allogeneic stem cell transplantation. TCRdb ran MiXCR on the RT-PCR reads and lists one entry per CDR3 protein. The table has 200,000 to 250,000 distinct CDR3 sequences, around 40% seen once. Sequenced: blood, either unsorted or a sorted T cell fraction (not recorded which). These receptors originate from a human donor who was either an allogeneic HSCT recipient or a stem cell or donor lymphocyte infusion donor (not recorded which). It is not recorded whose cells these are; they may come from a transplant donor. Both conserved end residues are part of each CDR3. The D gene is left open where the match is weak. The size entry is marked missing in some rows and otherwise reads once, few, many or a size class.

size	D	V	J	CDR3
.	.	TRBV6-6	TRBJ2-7	CASCYSLGPYEQYF
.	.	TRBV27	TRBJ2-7	CASSFGHFGSYEQYF
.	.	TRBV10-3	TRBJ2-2	CAISESGGSNTGELFF
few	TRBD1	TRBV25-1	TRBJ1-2	CASSPPGGGYTF
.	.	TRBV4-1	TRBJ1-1	CASSQVPVNTEAFF
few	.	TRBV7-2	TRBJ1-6	CASSLGGASPLHF
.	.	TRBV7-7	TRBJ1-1	CASSSDYNTEAFF
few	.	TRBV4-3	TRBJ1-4	CASSQDLGLREKLFF
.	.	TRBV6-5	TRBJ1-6	CASSYDPSYNSPLHF
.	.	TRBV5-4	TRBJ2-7	CASSLDMLSSYEQYF
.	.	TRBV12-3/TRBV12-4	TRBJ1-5	CASSFGSQTRPQHF